These 22 T cell receptor beta chains originate from one sample sequenced in a study of glioma-infiltrating T cells. Using RNA template, CDR3s of TCR alpha and beta were amplified with iRepertoire arm-PCR. One entry per CDR3 protein results from TCRdb running MiXCR on the multiplex PCR reads. The profile shows tens of thousands of distinct CDR3 sequences, roughly 37% of them singletons. Material for sequencing was glioma tissue, nonneoplastic brain tissue, or PBMCs (not recorded which). The receptors were gathered from a human donor with low-grade glioma or glioblastoma, undergoing nonglioma brain surgery, or in good health (not recorded which).

In this sample, this clonotype turned up many times. The chain links TRBV14 to TRBJ2-1; the match to TRBD2 covers 7 bases. After removal of 3 bases from V and 5 bases from J, the junction contained 10 bases not matched to a gene. The CDR3 loop spans 16 amino acids. CDR1 and CDR2 (germline): SGHDN, FVKESK. CDR3 DNA sequence: TGTGCCAGCAGCCATAGGGCGGGAGCGGGTCACAATGAGCAGTTCTTC. Translation: CASSHRAGAGHNEQFF.

The table lists this clonotype with a count of one. The chain uses TRBV12-3 or TRBV12-4 and TRBJ2-1, with 8 bases matching TRBD2. The CDR3 totals 15 residues. J gave up 2 bases and V 0 bases, and 0 bases lay outside the gene matches. DNA of the CDR3: TGTGCCAGCAGTTTAGCTAGCGGGACCTACAATGAGCAGTTCTTC. Its translation is CASSLASGTYNEQFF.

Regarding this clonotype: A much larger clone is a single base away; this may be a read error. The rearrangement joins TRBV29-1 to TRBJ1-2, with D possibly matching TRBD1 (6 bases). CDR3 length: 14 amino acids. Trimming took 7 bases from V and 4 from J, leaving 19 bases between them. Germline values: CDR1 SQVTM, CDR2 ANQGSEA. The CDR3: CSAPTGTTSYGYTF. The CDR3 nucleotides read TGCAGCGCCCCAACCGGGACAACTAGCTATGGCTACACCTTC.

This clonotype was seen ten or more times. The CDR3 sequence: CSVEVGAGGYEQYF. Written as DNA, the CDR3 is TGCAGCGTTGAAGTTGGGGCGGGGGGCTACGAGCAGTACTTC. The rearrangement uses TRBV29-1 and TRBJ2-7; 8 bases map to TRBD2. CDR1 and CDR2 (germline): SQVTM, ANQGSEA. Trimming removed 1 base from V and 3 bases from J; junction bases left unmatched: 5. The CDR3 spans 14 residues.

As regards this clonotype: It may be a read error: a sequence one base away is much more abundant. The V call is TRBV5-4, the J call TRBJ2-3, with 9 bases matching TRBD2. CDR1 is SGHNT and CDR2 is YYREEE in the germline V gene (reference sequence). The CDR3 loop spans 15 amino acids. Here the CDR3 DNA reads TGTGCCAGCAGCGAGCGTAGCGGGAGCACATATACGCAGTATTTT. Translation: CASSERSGSTYTQYF. The full variable domain, its missing parts supplied by reference TRBV5-4 and TRBJ2-3, is ETGVTQSPTHLIKTRGQQVTLRCSSQSGHNTVSWYQQALGQGPQFIFQYYREEENGRGNFPPRFSGLQFPNYSSELNVNALELDDSALYLCASSERSGSTYTQYFGPGTRLTVL.

To note about this clonotype: The junction does not match germline at one end; this may be a read error. J is TRBJ1-6 and V is TRBV28; perhaps TRBD1 as D (6 bases). The CDR3 has 16 residues. CDR1 MDHEN and CDR2 SYDVKM come from the germline V gene. The CDR3 nucleotides read TGCGCCAGCAGGGAGATCCGGGACAAATATGACTCACCCCTCCACTTT. It specifies CASREIRDKYDSPLHF. Using reference TRBV28 and TRBJ1-6 for the parts outside the CDR3, the full variable domain is DVKVTQSSRYLVKRTGEKVFLECVQDMDHENMFWYRQDPGLGLRLIYFSYDVKMKEKGDIPEGYSVSREKKERFSLILESASTNQTSMYLCASREIRDKYDSPLHFGNGTRLTVT.

The chain is built from TRBV28 and TRBJ2-7; the match to TRBD2 covers 8 bases. The V gene's germline CDR1 is MDHEN and CDR2 SYDVKM. The V segment lost 6 bases and the J segment 8 bases; nucleotides outside the gene matches: 12. The CDR3 has 14 residues. The CDR3 nucleotides are TGTGCCAGCAGGGCGGGGGGCGTAAGGTACAAGCAGTACTTC. Translating it yields CASRAGGVRYKQYF. Together with reference TRBV28 and TRBJ2-7, the CDR3 gives the full variable domain: DVKVTQSSRYLVKRTGEKVFLECVQDMDHENMFWYRQDPGLGLRLIYFSYDVKMKEKGDIPEGYSVSREKKERFSLILESASTNQTSMYLCASRAGGVRYKQYFGPGTRLTVT.

This clonotype appeared a single time. The V and J genes are TRBV12-3 or TRBV12-4 and TRBJ1-1, with a weak D call TRBD1 (5 bases). This CDR3 comprises 15 residues. V shed 6 bases and J shed 7 bases, with 21 bases lying between them. CDR3 region: CASSPRTRGVHEAFF. The CDR3 bases are TGTGCCAGCAGCCCCCGGACACGGGGAGTCCATGAAGCTTTCTTT.

The table lists this clonotype with many counts. V usage is TRBV15 and J usage is TRBJ1-1, with TRBD1 matching over 8 bases. The CDR3 consists of 13 residues. In germline, CDR1 is LNHNV, CDR2 YYDKDF (reference sequence). J was trimmed by 4 bases and V by 5 bases; bases with no gene match: 3. CDR3 sequence reads: CATSSTGATEAFF. Written as DNA, the CDR3 is TGTGCCACCAGCTCGACAGGGGCCACTGAAGCTTTCTTT.

The gene calls are TRBV6-1 and TRBJ1-5, with TRBD1 as a possible D gene (5 bases). The CDR3 covers 14 residues. Germline V gives CDR1 MNHNS, CDR2 SASEGT. The germline V and J ends were trimmed by 6 bases and 3 bases, with 12 bases remaining between them. CDR3 in DNA: TGTGCCAGCAGGGCCGGACATTACAATCAGCCCCAGCATTTT. It is translated as CASRAGHYNQPQHF.

A remark on this clonotype: The junction departs from the called germline gene at one end, perhaps through a read error. The V and J genes are TRBV20-1 and TRBJ2-1; D is possibly TRBD2 (6 bases). The CDR3 consists of 16 residues. Germline CDR1 DFQATT, CDR2 SNEGSKA (reference sequence). The DNA of the CDR3 is TGCAGTGCTGACTCTGAGGGACTGGCGGCGTACAATGAGCAGCTCTTC. Translating gives CSADSEGLAAYNEQLF.

This clonotype is labeled as medium-sized. This sequence joins TRBV27 and TRBJ2-7; D remains ambiguous. The CDR3 sequence is 13 residues long. Germline-derived CDR1 and CDR2 are MNHEY and SMNVEV (reference sequence). The ends were cut back, 4 bases at V and 3 bases at J, with 10 bases in the middle. CDR3: CASSSNIVYEQYF. The CDR3 DNA follows: TGTGCCAGCAGTTCCAATATAGTCTACGAGCAGTACTTC.

This clonotype was found once. The chain is built from TRBV4-1 and TRBJ2-1; TRBD2 might be the D (6 bases). V shed 0 bases and J shed 15 bases, with 18 bases lying between them. Germline V lookup: CDR1 MGHRA, CDR2 YSYEKL. This CDR3 spans 14 amino acids. CDR3 sequence: CASSQEGGYNSPFF. DNA of the CDR3: TGCGCCAGCAGCCAAGAGGGAGGATACAATTCTCCGTTCTTC.

J is TRBJ1-5 and V is TRBV10-3, with D maybe TRBD1 (6 bases). Trimming left V 6 bases short and J 8 bases short, with 17 bases between. Germline V lookup: CDR1 ENHRY, CDR2 SYGVKD. The CDR3 contains 14 residues. The CDR3 DNA is TGTGCCATCAGCGGTGCGGACAGCGATAAGCCCCAGCATTTT. Amino acid sequence: CAISGADSDKPQHF.

This clonotype was detected ten times or more. This rearrangement joins TRBV2 to TRBJ2-1; a possible D gene is TRBD1 (6 bases). CDR1 SNHLY and CDR2 FYNNEI come from the germline V gene. The CDR3 consists of 14 residues. V was pared by 7 bases and J by 6 bases, with 16 bases between. The CDR3 DNA reads as TGTGCCAGCATAGTAGGGGGAGTTTCCAATGAGCAGTTCTTC. Translation gives CASIVGGVSNEQFF. Variable domain in full (rest from reference TRBV2 and TRBJ2-1): EPEVTQTPSHQVTQMGQEVILRCVPISNHLYFYWYRQILGQKVEFLVSFYNNEISEKSEIFDDQFSVERPDGSNFTLKIRSTKLEDSAMYFCASIVGGVSNEQFFGPGTRLTVL.

The CDR3 coding sequence is TGTGCCAGCAGCGTAGCCCCGACAGGGGTTTTGAATGAGCAGTTCTTC. This gives the protein CASSVAPTGVLNEQFF. The rearrangement joins TRBV9 to TRBJ2-1, with 8 bases that match TRBD1. V shed 0 bases and J 7 bases; nucleotides not matched to a gene: 9. CDR1 is SGDLS, CDR2 YYNGEE, per germline. The CDR3 extends over 16 amino acids.

This clonotype was observed many times. The genes are TRBV12-3 or TRBV12-4 and TRBJ2-1; no firm D call. This CDR3 region has 13 residues. Trimming cost V 10 bases and J 6 bases, with 16 bases left between them. The CDR3 is CATAAGSGNEQFF. The CDR3 region has the DNA TGTGCCACCGCCGCTGGGTCCGGCAATGAGCAGTTCTTC.

This clonotype was counted ten times or more. The chain carries TRBV27 and TRBJ1-2; a weak D match, TRBD1 (6 bases). Looked up from germline, CDR1 is MNHEY and CDR2 is SMNVEV (reference sequence). V dropped 6 bases and J dropped 2 bases, with 22 bases sitting between them. The CDR3 contains 17 residues. The CDR3 reads CASRLERRPGHNYGYTF. As DNA, the CDR3 is TGTGCCAGCAGACTAGAACGGAGACCGGGACACAACTATGGCTACACCTTC.

A word on this clonotype: A junction boundary mismatches the germline segment, possibly from a read error. The chain links TRBV6-2 or TRBV6-3 to TRBJ2-7; D not certain. CDR3 length: 11 residues. Germline-derived CDR1 and CDR2 are MNHEY and SVGEGT. The DNA of the CDR3 is TGTGCCGGCAGGAGCTACTACGAGCAGTACTTC. Encoded protein: CAGRSYYEQYF.

This clonotype was seen ten or more times. This rearrangement joins TRBV2 to TRBJ2-2; no clear D. The CDR3 contains 14 residues. Trimming stripped 8 bases from V and 2 bases from J, with 12 bases between. Germline V gives CDR1 SNHLY, CDR2 FYNNEI. CDR3 loop: CASVLSGNTGELFF. The DNA of the CDR3 is TGTGCCAGCGTCCTATCTGGAAACACCGGGGAGCTGTTTTTT.

A remark on this clonotype: With a much larger clone just one base away, this may be a read error. The rearrangement uses TRBV28 and TRBJ1-2, with D possibly TRBD1 on 5 matching bases. The CDR3 has 15 residues. CDR1 and CDR2 (germline): MDHEN, SYDVKM. The CDR3 region has the DNA TGTGCCAGCAGTGAAGACAGTGCGTCGGGCTATGACTACACCTTC. Its protein product is CASSEDSASGYDYTF.

This clonotype occurred many times. CDR3: CASGIWDTSSYEQYF. In DNA, the CDR3 is TGTGCCAGCGGTATTTGGGACACGAGCTCCTACGAGCAGTACTTC. The chain carries TRBV2 and TRBJ2-7; TRBD1 is a possible D gene (6 bases). The CDR3 totals 15 residues. Germline V CDR1 and CDR2: SNHLY, FYNNEI. V was shortened by 8 bases and J by 0 bases, with 17 bases between the two germline ends.